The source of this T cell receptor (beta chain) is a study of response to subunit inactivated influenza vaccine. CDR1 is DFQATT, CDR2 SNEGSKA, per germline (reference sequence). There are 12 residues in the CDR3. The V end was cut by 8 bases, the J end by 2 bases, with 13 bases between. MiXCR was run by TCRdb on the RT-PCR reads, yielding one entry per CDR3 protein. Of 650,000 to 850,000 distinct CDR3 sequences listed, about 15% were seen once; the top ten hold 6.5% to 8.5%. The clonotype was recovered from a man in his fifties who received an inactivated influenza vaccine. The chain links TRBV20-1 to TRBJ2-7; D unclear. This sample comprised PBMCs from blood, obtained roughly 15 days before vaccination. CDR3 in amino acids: CSPSPVAYEQYF. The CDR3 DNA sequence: TGCAGTCCATCCCCTGTGGCCTACGAGCAGTACTTC.